The clone carrying this T cell receptor beta chain was seen a handful of times. What it recognizes is unknown. This CDR3 comprises 13 residues. The germline V gene has CDR1 SQVTM and CDR2 ANQGSEA. Trimming removed 5 bases from V and 5 bases from J; junction bases left unmatched: 6. The source of the sample is a study of identical twins. Findings and limits, study-wide: Twin sharing of out-of-frame TCR alpha was underestimated by models in monozygotic pairs.

TCRdb itself ran the 5' RACE reads through MiXCR, one entry per CDR3 protein. The sample yields hundreds of thousands of distinct CDR3 sequences, over 15% seen once. The same sample was also studied in work on T cells expressing NK-cell markers. This second report adds: Only alpha-beta TCR T cells were sorted in several experiments, using an anti-gamma-delta TCR antibody. Leadership of the CD3+CD56-NKG2C+ fraction also belonged to these clonotypes in a handful of donors.

J is TRBJ2-7 and V is TRBV29-1; 10 bases agree with TRBD1. This TCR was sampled from a woman aged 18-35 years in good health. The sample consisted of PBMCs. CDR3 nucleotide sequence: TGCAGCGTTAACCGGGACAGGGGCGACGAGCAGTACTTC. Its protein product is CSVNRDRGDEQYF.